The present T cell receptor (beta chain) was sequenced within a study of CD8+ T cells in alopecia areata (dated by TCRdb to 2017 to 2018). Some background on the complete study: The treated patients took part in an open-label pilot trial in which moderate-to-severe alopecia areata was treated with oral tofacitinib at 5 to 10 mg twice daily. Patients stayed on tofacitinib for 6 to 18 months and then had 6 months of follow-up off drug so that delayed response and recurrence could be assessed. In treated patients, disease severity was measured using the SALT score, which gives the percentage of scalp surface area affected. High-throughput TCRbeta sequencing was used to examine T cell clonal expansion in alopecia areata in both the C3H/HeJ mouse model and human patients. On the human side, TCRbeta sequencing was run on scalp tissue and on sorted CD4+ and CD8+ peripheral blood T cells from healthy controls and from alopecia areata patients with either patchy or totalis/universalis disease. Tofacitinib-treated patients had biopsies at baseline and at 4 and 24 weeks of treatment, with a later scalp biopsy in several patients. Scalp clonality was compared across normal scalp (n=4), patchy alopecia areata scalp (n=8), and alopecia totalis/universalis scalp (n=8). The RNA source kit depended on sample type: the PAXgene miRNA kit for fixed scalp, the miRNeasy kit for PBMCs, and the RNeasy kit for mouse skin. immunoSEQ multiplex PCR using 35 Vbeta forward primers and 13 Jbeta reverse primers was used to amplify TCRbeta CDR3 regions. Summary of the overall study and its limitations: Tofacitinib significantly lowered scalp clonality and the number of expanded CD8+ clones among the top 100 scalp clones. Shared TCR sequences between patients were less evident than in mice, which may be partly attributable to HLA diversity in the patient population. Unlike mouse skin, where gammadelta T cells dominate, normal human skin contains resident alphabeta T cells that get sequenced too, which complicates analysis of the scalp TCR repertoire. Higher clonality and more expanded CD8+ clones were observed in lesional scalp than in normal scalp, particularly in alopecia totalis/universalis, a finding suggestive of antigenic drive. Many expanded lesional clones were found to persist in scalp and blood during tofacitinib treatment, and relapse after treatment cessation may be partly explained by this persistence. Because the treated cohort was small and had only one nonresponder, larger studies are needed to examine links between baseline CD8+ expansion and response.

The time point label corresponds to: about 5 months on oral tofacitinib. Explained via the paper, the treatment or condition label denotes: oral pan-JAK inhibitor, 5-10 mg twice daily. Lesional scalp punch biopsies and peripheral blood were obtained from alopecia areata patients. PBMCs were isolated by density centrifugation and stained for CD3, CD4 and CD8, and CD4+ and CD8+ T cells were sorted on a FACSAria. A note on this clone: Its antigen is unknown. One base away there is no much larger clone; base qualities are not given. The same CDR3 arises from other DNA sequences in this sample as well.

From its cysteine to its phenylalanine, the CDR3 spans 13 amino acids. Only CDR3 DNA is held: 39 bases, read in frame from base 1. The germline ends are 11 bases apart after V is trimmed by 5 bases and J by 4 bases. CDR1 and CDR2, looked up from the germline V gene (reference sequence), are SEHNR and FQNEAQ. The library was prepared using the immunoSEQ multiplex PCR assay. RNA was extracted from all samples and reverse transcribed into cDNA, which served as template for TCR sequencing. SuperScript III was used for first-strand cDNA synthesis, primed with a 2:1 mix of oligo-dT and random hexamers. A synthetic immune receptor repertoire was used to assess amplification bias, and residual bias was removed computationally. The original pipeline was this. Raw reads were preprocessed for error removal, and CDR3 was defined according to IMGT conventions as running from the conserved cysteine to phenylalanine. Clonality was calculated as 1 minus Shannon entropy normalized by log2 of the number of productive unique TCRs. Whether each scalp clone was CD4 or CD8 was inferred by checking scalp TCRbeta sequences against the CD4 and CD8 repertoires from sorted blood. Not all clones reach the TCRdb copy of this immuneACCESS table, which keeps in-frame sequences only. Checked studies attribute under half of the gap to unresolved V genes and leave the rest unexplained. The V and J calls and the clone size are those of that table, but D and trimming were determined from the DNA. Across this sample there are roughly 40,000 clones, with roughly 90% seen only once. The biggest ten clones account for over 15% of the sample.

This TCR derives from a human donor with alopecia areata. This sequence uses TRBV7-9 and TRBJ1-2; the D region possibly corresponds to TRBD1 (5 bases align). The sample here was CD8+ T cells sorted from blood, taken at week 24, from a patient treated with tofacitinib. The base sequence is TGTGCCAGCAGCCCATTGGACACCTATGGCTACACCTTC. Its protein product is CASSPLDTYGYTF.